This note documents a single T cell receptor (beta chain) sequence. Its target is unknown. CDR3 size: 16 residues. The V and J ends lost 3 bases and 0 bases respectively, with 9 bases between them. Germline CDR1 and CDR2: WSHSY and SAAADI. These data are taken from a study of vaccination and CD4 T cells after COVID-19. Whole-study context: Median time from second vaccine dose to sampling was roughly 65 days (14 to 241). Spike peptides, overlapping and drawn from SARS-CoV-2, HCoV-NL63, HCoV-OC43 and HCoV-229E, were used to stimulate cells. A CEFX pool, an HIV-1 Nef pool, or no peptide went to control cultures.

Treatment specified: roughly nine-day PBMC culture with coronavirus spike peptide pools or control peptides (ViraFEST assay). In the ViraFEST assay, peptide-pool expansion preceded TCR sequencing of expanded clonotypes. The Oncomine TCR Beta short-read assay was applied to DNA of cultured CD4+ T cells. TCRdb independently ran MiXCR on the PCR reads; one entry per CDR3 protein. The repertoire includes about 15,000 distinct CDR3 sequences, 55% to 85% of them detected once, and about 10% sits in the top ten. This clonotype was sampled from a human donor who had recovered from COVID-19. The J gene is TRBJ1-6, the V gene TRBV10-2; no definite D call. Sequenced material: CD4+ T cells from blood, cultured in vitro. The CDR3 protein is CASSDQWGSYNSPLHF. DNA of the CDR3: TGCGCCAGCAGTGATCAGTGGGGCTCCTATAATTCACCCCTCCACTTT.